A selection of T cell receptor beta chains follows, all from one sample in a study of neurological immune-mediated disorders. MiXCR, run by TCRdb on the 5' RACE reads, gives a single entry per CDR3 protein. Of 45,000 to 60,000 distinct CDR3 sequences detected, about 2.5% appear once; the ten largest clones hold around 3%. The sequencing input was PBMCs. All receptors derive from a man between 45 and 60 years old with multiple sclerosis. Both conserved end residues are part of each CDR3. Fields, in order: J gene, D gene, V gene, clone size, CDR3 protein, CDR3 DNA. D genes are given only for firm matches. Clone size appears in some rows only: once, few, many, or a class for an expanded clone.

j_call: TRBJ1-1; d_call: TRBD1; v_call: TRBV5-1; clone_size: .; cdr3_aa: CASSFRTGGVNTEAFF; cdr3_nt: TGCGCCAGCAGCTTTCGGACAGGGGGAGTAAACACTGAAGCTTTCTTT
j_call: TRBJ1-4; d_call: .; v_call: TRBV11-2; clone_size: many; cdr3_aa: CASSWALGEKLFF; cdr3_nt: TGTGCCAGCAGCTGGGCCCTGGGTGAAAAACTGTTTTTT
j_call: TRBJ1-2; d_call: .; v_call: TRBV3-1; clone_size: many; cdr3_aa: CASSPGIYGYTF; cdr3_nt: TGTGCCAGCAGCCCGGGTATCTATGGCTACACCTTC
j_call: TRBJ1-2; d_call: TRBD1; v_call: TRBV20-1; clone_size: many; cdr3_aa: CSARTGTGMRYGYTF; cdr3_nt: TGCAGTGCTAGGACCGGGACAGGGATGCGCTATGGCTACACCTTC
j_call: TRBJ2-7; d_call: .; v_call: TRBV7-6; clone_size: many; cdr3_aa: CASSSEHPYEQYF; cdr3_nt: TGTGCCAGCAGCTCAGAACACCCCTACGAGCAGTACTTC
j_call: TRBJ1-1; d_call: .; v_call: TRBV6-5; clone_size: many; cdr3_aa: CASSSRWAPKTRNTEAFF; cdr3_nt: TGTGCCAGCAGTTCCAGATGGGCCCCAAAAACGAGAAACACTGAAGCTTTCTTT
j_call: TRBJ1-1; d_call: TRBD1; v_call: TRBV6-2/TRBV6-3; clone_size: many; cdr3_aa: CASSKGQPMNTEAFF; cdr3_nt: TGTGCCAGCAGTAAGGGACAGCCTATGAACACTGAAGCTTTCTTT
j_call: TRBJ2-2; d_call: TRBD2; v_call: TRBV11-2; clone_size: many; cdr3_aa: CASRAYGRGTGELFF; cdr3_nt: TGTGCCAGCAGGGCCTATGGGAGGGGAACCGGGGAGCTGTTTTTT
j_call: TRBJ2-2; d_call: .; v_call: TRBV5-1; clone_size: many; cdr3_aa: CASSEGPTGELFF; cdr3_nt: TGCGCCAGCAGCGAGGGGCCCACCGGGGAGCTGTTTTTT
j_call: TRBJ1-1; d_call: TRBD1; v_call: TRBV18; clone_size: .; cdr3_aa: CASSQQTGGAEAFF; cdr3_nt: TGTGCCAGCTCACAACAGACAGGGGGAGCTGAAGCTTTCTTT
j_call: TRBJ2-7; d_call: TRBD2; v_call: TRBV19; clone_size: many; cdr3_aa: CASSIVAGGRAYEQYF; cdr3_nt: TGTGCCAGTAGTATAGTGGCCGGCGGGAGGGCCTACGAGCAGTACTTC
j_call: TRBJ2-1; d_call: .; v_call: TRBV29-1; clone_size: many; cdr3_aa: CSALRGGMGEQFF; cdr3_nt: TGCAGCGCACTAAGGGGGGGAATGGGTGAGCAGTTCTTC
j_call: TRBJ1-4; d_call: .; v_call: TRBV12-3/TRBV12-4; clone_size: many; cdr3_aa: CASSRYNEKLFF; cdr3_nt: TGTGCCAGCAGTAGATACAATGAAAAACTGTTTTTT
j_call: TRBJ1-2; d_call: .; v_call: TRBV9; clone_size: many; cdr3_aa: CASSVATGQGGGYTF; cdr3_nt: TGTGCCAGCAGCGTAGCTACGGGGCAGGGTGGCGGCTACACCTTC
j_call: TRBJ2-7; d_call: TRBD2; v_call: TRBV27; clone_size: many; cdr3_aa: CASSGISGGSPYEQYF; cdr3_nt: TGTGCCAGCAGTGGAATCAGCGGGGGGTCGCCCTACGAGCAGTACTTC
j_call: TRBJ2-5; d_call: .; v_call: TRBV28; clone_size: many; cdr3_aa: CASSSGDTRVTQYF; cdr3_nt: TGTGCCAGCTCCTCCGGCGATACGCGAGTGACCCAGTACTTC
j_call: TRBJ1-2; d_call: .; v_call: TRBV11-1; clone_size: many; cdr3_aa: CASSLAGGPYGYTF; cdr3_nt: TGTGCCAGCAGCTTAGCTGGCGGACCCTATGGCTACACCTTC